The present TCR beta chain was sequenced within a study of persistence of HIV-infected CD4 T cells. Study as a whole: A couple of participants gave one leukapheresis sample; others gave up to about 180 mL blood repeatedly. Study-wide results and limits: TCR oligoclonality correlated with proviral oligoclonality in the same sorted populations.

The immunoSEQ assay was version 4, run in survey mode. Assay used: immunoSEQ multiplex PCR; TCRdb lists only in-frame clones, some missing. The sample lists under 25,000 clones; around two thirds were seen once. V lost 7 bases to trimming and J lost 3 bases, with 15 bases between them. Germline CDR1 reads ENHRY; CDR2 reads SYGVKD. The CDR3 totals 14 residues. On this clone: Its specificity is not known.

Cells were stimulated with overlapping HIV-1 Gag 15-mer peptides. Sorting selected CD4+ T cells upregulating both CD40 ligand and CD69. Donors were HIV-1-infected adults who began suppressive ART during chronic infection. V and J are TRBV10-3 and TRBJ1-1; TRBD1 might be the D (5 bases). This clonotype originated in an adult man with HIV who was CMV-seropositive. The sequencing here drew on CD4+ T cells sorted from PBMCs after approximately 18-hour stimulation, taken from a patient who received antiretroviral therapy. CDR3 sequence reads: CAIKPGPLDTEAFF. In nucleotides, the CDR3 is TGTGCCATCAAACCGGGACCTCTCGACACTGAAGCTTTCTTT.